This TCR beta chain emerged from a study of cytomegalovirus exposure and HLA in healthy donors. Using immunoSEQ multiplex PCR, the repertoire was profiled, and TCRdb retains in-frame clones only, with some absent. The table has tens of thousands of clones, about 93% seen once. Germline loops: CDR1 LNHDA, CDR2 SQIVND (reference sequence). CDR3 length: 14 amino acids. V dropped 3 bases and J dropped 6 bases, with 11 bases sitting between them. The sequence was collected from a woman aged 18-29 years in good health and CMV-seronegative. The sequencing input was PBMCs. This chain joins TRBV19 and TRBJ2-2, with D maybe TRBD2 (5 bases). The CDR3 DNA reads TGTGCCAGTAGTATTTCGGGGAAGGCCGGGGAGCTGTTTTTT. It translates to CASSISGKAGELFF.